A selection of T cell receptor beta chains follows, all from one sample in a study of tumor and adjacent non-tumor tissue in lung cancer. TCRdb reprocessed the multiplex PCR reads with MiXCR, giving one entry per CDR3 protein. Of around 50,000 distinct CDR3 sequences in the sample, around 67% were seen once. The sequenced material came from distant non-tumor lung tissue. The receptors here all came from a woman in her 70s with non-small cell lung cancer. The CDR3 runs from the conserved cysteine through the conserved F or W. A D gene is named only where the DNA matches it firmly. The size entry is marked missing in some rows and otherwise reads once, few, many or a size class.

abundance	v_gene	d_gene	j_gene	CDR3aa	CDR3nt
many	TRBV28	-	TRBJ1-4	CASSLGGVGNEKLFF	TGTGCCAGCAGTTTAGGAGGGGTTGGGAATGAAAAACTGTTTTTT
many	TRBV28	-	TRBJ2-5	CASILAAGETQYF	TGTGCCAGCATTTTAGCGGCGGGGGAGACCCAGTACTTC
-	TRBV2	TRBD2	TRBJ2-4	CASSRKREGRKNIQYF	TGTGCCAGCAGTCGGAAGCGGGAGGGCCGCAAAAACATTCAGTACTTC
-	TRBV29-1	TRBD2	TRBJ2-2	CSVGQREAGEMFF	TGCAGCGTTGGTCAGCGGGAGGCCGGGGAGATGTTTTTT
many	TRBV11-2	-	TRBJ2-1	CASSPLPGSYNEQFF	TGTGCCAGCAGCCCGCTCCCGGGCTCCTACAATGAGCAGTTCTTC
few	TRBV5-4	-	TRBJ2-1	CASSLVSGQFF	TGTGCCAGCAGCCTGGTCAGTGGGCAGTTCTTC
many	TRBV5-1	-	TRBJ1-4	CASSLRATNEKLFF	TGCGCCAGCAGCTTGAGGGCAACTAATGAAAAACTGTTTTTT
-	TRBV20-1	TRBD1	TRBJ1-5	CSARDDRGGRNNQPQHF	TGCAGTGCTAGAGATGACAGGGGTGGGCGTAATAATCAGCCCCAGCATTTT
-	TRBV20-1	TRBD2	TRBJ2-3	CRPSPASGITDTQYF	TGCAGGCCAAGCCCTGCTAGCGGGATCACAGATACGCAGTATTTT
-	TRBV28	TRBD1	TRBJ1-4	CASSFGQGATNEKLFF	TGTGCCAGCAGTTTTGGGCAGGGGGCAACTAATGAAAAACTGTTTTTT
once	TRBV6-1	-	TRBJ1-2	CASSEGRGFGYGYTF	TGTGCCAGCAGTGAAGGTCGGGGGTTCGGCTATGGGTACACCTTC
few	TRBV11-2	TRBD1	TRBJ2-1	CASSSGTGAYNEQFF	TGTGCCAGCAGCTCCGGGACAGGAGCCTACAATGAGCAGTTCTTC
-	TRBV6-5	-	TRBJ2-7	CASSYSVLQINEQYF	TGTGCCAGCAGTTACTCGGTCCTCCAGATCAACGAGCAGTACTTC
-	TRBV27	-	TRBJ1-1	CASSRRQEKTEAFF	TGTGCCAGCAGTAGAAGGCAAGAAAAGACTGAAGCTTTCTTT
-	TRBV5-1	TRBD2	TRBJ2-3	CASSLRGLNTDTQYF	TGCGCCAGCAGCTTGAGGGGACTAAACACAGATACGCAGTATTTT
-	TRBV6-5	TRBD1	TRBJ1-1	CASSYSGTGDLNTEAFF	TGTGCTAGCAGTTACTCGGGGACAGGGGATTTGAACACTGAAGCTTTCTTT
few	TRBV12-3/TRBV12-4	-	TRBJ2-1	CASSSKDFRGSEQFF	TGTGCCAGCAGTTCAAAGGACTTCCGGGGGAGTGAGCAGTTCTTC
-	TRBV29-1	TRBD2	TRBJ2-1	CSIEDWLAADNEQFF	TGTAGCATTGAAGATTGGCTAGCGGCCGACAATGAGCAGTTCTTC
many	TRBV7-9	-	TRBJ1-1	CASSLGGGEDTEAFF	TGTGCCAGCAGCCTGGGCGGGGGCGAGGACACTGAAGCTTTCTTT
many	TRBV29-1	TRBD2	TRBJ2-2	CSVRREGRGGELFF	TGCAGCGTTCGACGGGAGGGCCGAGGCGGGGAGCTGTTTTTT
-	TRBV4-1	TRBD1	TRBJ2-1	CANSQVGTEYNEQFF	TGCGCTAACAGCCAAGTTGGGACAGAATACAATGAGCAGTTCTTC
-	TRBV28	-	TRBJ2-2	CASGSLDGSDTGELFF	TGTGCCAGCGGTTCCCTGGACGGAAGTGACACCGGGGAGCTGTTTTTT
once	TRBV29-1	TRBD1	TRBJ1-4	CSVGQGATNEKLFF	TGTAGTGTCGGACAGGGGGCTACTAATGAAAAACTGTTTTTT
-	TRBV10-3	-	TRBJ1-3	CANSGEVSGNIIYF	TGTGCCAACAGTGGGGAAGTCTCTGGAAACATCATATATTTT
few	TRBV12-3/TRBV12-4	TRBD1	TRBJ1-2	CANSQGDRGKNNYGYTF	TGTGCCAACAGTCAGGGGGACAGGGGCAAGAATAACTATGGCTACACCTTC
many	TRBV30	TRBD2	TRBJ2-3	CAWSPGLAGPGHTQYF	TGTGCCTGGAGTCCCGGACTAGCGGGGCCCGGACATACGCAGTATTTT
-	TRBV6-5	-	TRBJ2-7	CASTTQLEGPYEQHF	TGTGCCAGTACCACGCAATTGGAGGGACCCTACGAGCAGCACTTC
-	TRBV11-2	-	TRBJ2-5	CASSCYVQQTQYF	TGCGCCAGCAGCTGTTACGTCCAACAGACCCAGTACTTC
many	TRBV6-1	TRBD1	TRBJ2-1	CASSEIRFWGQGNEQFF	TGTGCCAGCAGTGAAATAAGATTTTGGGGACAGGGTAATGAGCAGTTCTTC
-	TRBV4-2	-	TRBJ2-2	CASSQDWELFF	TGTGCCAGCAGCCAAGATTGGGAGCTGTTTTTT
many	TRBV24-1	-	TRBJ2-2	CATSENIGRRTGELFF	TGTGCCACCAGTGAGAATATAGGCAGACGAACCGGGGAGCTGTTTTTT
few	TRBV28	TRBD1	TRBJ2-7	CANRLLGGQWSYEQYF	TGTGCCAACAGATTGCTAGGGGGACAGTGGAGCTACGAGCAGTACTTC
few	TRBV14	TRBD1	TRBJ1-1	CASSINRGDRGLNTEAFF	TGTGCCAGCAGCATAAACAGGGGGGACAGGGGATTGAACACTGAAGCTTTCTTT
-	TRBV29-1	TRBD1	TRBJ2-1	CRADRTYNEQFF	TGCAGGGCGGACAGGACCTACAATGAGCAGTTCTTC
-	TRBV7-2	TRBD1	TRBJ1-4	CASNLQGATDEKLFF	TGTGCCAGCAACCTACAGGGGGCGACAGATGAAAAACTGTTTTTT
many	TRBV19	TRBD2	TRBJ2-7	CATATGGRAGEQYF	TGTGCCACCGCAACGGGCGGGAGGGCTGGCGAGCAGTACTTC
many	TRBV5-1	-	TRBJ2-7	CASSAGSGAAYEQYF	TGCGCCAGCAGCGCGGGATCGGGGGCGGCCTACGAGCAGTACTTC
-	TRBV28	-	TRBJ2-7	CASSPSADRFYKQYF	TGTGCCAGCAGTCCCTCCGCAGACCGGTTCTACAAGCAGTACTTC
few	TRBV11-3	TRBD1	TRBJ1-2	CASSAQGQNYDYTF	TGTGCCAGCAGCGCCCAGGGACAGAATTATGACTACACCTTC
once	TRBV4-2	TRBD2	TRBJ2-2	CASSQSGLVANTGELFF	TGTGCCAGCAGCCAGTCGGGACTAGTGGCGAACACCGGGGAGCTGTTTTTT
-	TRBV4-1	TRBD1	TRBJ2-5	CSSGRGQEETQYF	TGCTCCAGCGGCCGCGGACAGGAAGAGACCCAGTACTTC
-	TRBV20-1	-	TRBJ2-7	CSTRDPSGGIYEQYF	TGCAGTACTAGAGATCCCTCAGGGGGGATTTACGAGCAGTACTTC
few	TRBV4-2	-	TRBJ2-2	CASSQYWSTNTGEPFF	TGTGCCAGCAGCCAATATTGGTCCACGAACACCGGGGAGCCGTTTTTT
-	TRBV6-2/TRBV6-3	-	TRBJ2-1	CASSSHRRGEYNEQFF	TGTGCCAGCAGTTCTCATAGGAGGGGGGAGTACAATGAGCAGTTCTTC
-	TRBV7-8	-	TRBJ2-7	CASSLANHEQYF	TGTGCCAGCAGTTTAGCCAACCATGAGCAGTACTTC
-	TRBV29-1	-	TRBJ1-2	CSIEDSPYGYNF	TGCAGCATTGAGGACAGCCCCTATGGCTACAACTTC
-	TRBV28	TRBD1	TRBJ1-5	CASSFLAGTAWSIQPQHF	TGTGCCAGCAGTTTCTTAGCTGGGACAGCCTGGAGCATTCAGCCCCAGCATTTT
many	TRBV20-1	TRBD1	TRBJ2-1	CSAGTGIHNEQFF	TGCAGTGCCGGGACAGGGATCCACAATGAGCAGTTCTTC
-	TRBV6-6	-	TRBJ2-3	CTSSSGTWGADTQYF	TGTACTAGCAGTTCCGGGACATGGGGTGCGGATACGCAGTATTTT
-	TRBV11-3	TRBD1	TRBJ2-2	CANNSVTGGTGELFF	TGTGCCAACAATTCCGTTACAGGGGGGACCGGGGAGCTGTTTTTT
-	TRBV11-3	-	TRBJ1-1	CANSGTNTEAFF	TGTGCCAACAGCGGGACAAACACTGAAGCTTTCTTT
-	TRBV29-1	-	TRBJ2-2	CSVTWTQRGTGELFF	TGCAGCGTCACCTGGACGCAAAGAGGGACCGGGGAGCTGTTTTTT
-	TRBV20-1	-	TRBJ2-1	CSARSVTRVDEQFF	TGCAGTGCTAGATCCGTGACTAGAGTAGATGAGCAGTTCTTC
-	TRBV11-1	-	TRBJ2-1	CASSLPLTGPVEQFF	TGTGCCAGCAGCTTACCCTTAACGGGGCCCGTTGAGCAGTTCTTC
few	TRBV10-3	TRBD2	TRBJ2-1	CATGELAGPTEEQSF	TGTGCCACAGGTGAACTAGCGGGACCAACTGAAGAGCAGTCCTTC